These 24 T cell receptor beta chains were all obtained from the same sample, sequenced in a study of T cells in Graves' hyperthyroidism and ophthalmopathy (dated by TCRdb to between 2019 and 2020). The receptor library was made with multiplex PCR. TCRdb records Illumina HiSeq 2000 as the sequencer. Amplification of TCR beta CDR3 regions was carried out from RNA transcripts. The TCR CDR3 was subjected to a first round of RT-PCR using the HTBI primer set and the Qiagen OneStep RT-PCR kit. TCRdb took the public reads, trimmed them with fastp at Q25, ran MiXCR for clone calling and kept in-frame beta chains. A single entry per CDR3 protein holds the most common genes and DNA from its merged rows. In this sample the table shows 550,000 to 650,000 distinct CDR3 sequences, 11% to 15% of which occur a single time. The top ten clonotypes cover roughly 5.7% of the sample. The specimen sequenced was blood. All receptors derive from a woman aged 25 to 39 with Graves' hyperthyroidism that later progressed to Graves' ophthalmopathy.

This clonotype was found many times. The chain uses TRBV28 and TRBJ1-1; D gene ambiguous. The CDR3 extends over 15 amino acids. Germline V gene data show CDR1 as MDHEN and CDR2 as SYDVKM. Trimming left V 2 bases short and J 6 bases short, with 16 bases between. CDR3 DNA sequence: TGTGCCAGCAGTTTAGTCGGCCTTCGGGAATCTGAAGCTTTCTTT. This translates into CASSLVGLRESEAFF.

The rearrangement joins TRBV5-1 to TRBJ2-4, with D perhaps matching TRBD1 (6 bases). V lost 0 bases to trimming and J lost 0 bases, with 10 bases between them. This CDR3 region has 16 residues. Germline V lookup: CDR1 SGHRS, CDR2 YFSETQ. The CDR3 DNA reads TGCGCCAGCAGCTTGGGGACAGATTTAGCCAAAAACATTCAGTACTTC. Its protein is CASSLGTDLAKNIQYF.

The DNA for the CDR3 is TGTGCCAGCAGCTTGGGGTTAGCGGGATCCCCCCCGTACGAGCAGTACTTC. This translates into CASSLGLAGSPPYEQYF. V and J are TRBV28 and TRBJ2-7, with 8 bases matching TRBD2. The CDR3 contains 17 residues. Losses at the gene ends were 6 bases for V and 4 bases for J; bases not matched to a gene: 17. Germline V lookup: CDR1 MDHEN, CDR2 SYDVKM. Variable domain in full (rest from reference TRBV28 and TRBJ2-7): DVKVTQSSRYLVKRTGEKVFLECVQDMDHENMFWYRQDPGLGLRLIYFSYDVKMKEKGDIPEGYSVSREKKERFSLILESASTNQTSMYLCASSLGLAGSPPYEQYFGPGTRLTVT.

This clonotype was detected many times. V is TRBV20-1 and J is TRBJ2-2; 8 nucleotides agree with TRBD2. This CDR3 comprises 14 residues. Germline loops: CDR1 DFQATT, CDR2 SNEGSKA (reference sequence). V lost 2 bases to trimming and J lost 6 bases; unmatched junction nucleotides: 5. DNA for the CDR3: TGCAGTGCTAGATTGGGACTAGAATCCGGGGAGCTGTTTTTT. Protein product: CSARLGLESGELFF.

This clonotype was seen a few times. V usage is TRBV6-2 or TRBV6-3 and J usage is TRBJ2-2; 7 nucleotides agree with TRBD1. Germline assignment: CDR1 MNHEY and CDR2 SVGEGT. The CDR3 has 16 residues. Trimming at V came to 4 bases and at J to 4 bases, leaving 9 bases not matched to a gene. In DNA form, the CDR3 reads TGTGCCAGCAGTTTTGACAGGGCGCCGGGCACCGGGGAGCTGTTTTTT. This sequence encodes CASSFDRAPGTGELFF.

This clonotype was observed at least ten times. The chain carries TRBV9 and TRBJ1-5; 9 nucleotides match TRBD1. The length of the CDR3 is 15 residues. Germline values: CDR1 SGDLS, CDR2 YYNGEE. Trimming at V came to 3 bases and at J to 4 bases, leaving 5 bases not matched to a gene. Here the CDR3 reads CASSDTGTGNQPQHF. The CDR3 nucleotides are TGTGCCAGCAGCGACACCGGGACAGGGAATCAGCCCCAGCATTTT.

This clonotype was seen a few times. The chain has TRBV5-5 and TRBJ1-5, with D tentatively TRBD1 (5 bases). The CDR3 contains 13 residues. Trimming pared 5 bases from V and 5 bases from J, leaving 11 bases between. The V gene's germline CDR1 is SGHKS and CDR2 YYEKEE (reference sequence). The CDR3 loop reads CASRLGVDQPQHF. DNA of the CDR3: TGTGCCAGCAGATTAGGGGTGGATCAGCCCCAGCATTTT.

This clonotype was picked up many times. The chain uses TRBV20-1 and TRBJ1-6; no definite D call. Germline CDR1 is DFQATT and CDR2 is SNEGSKA (reference sequence). V shed 6 bases and J shed 5 bases, with 20 bases lying between them. The CDR3 is made up of 16 amino acids. The CDR3 DNA reads as TGCAGTGCCCGGCGACGGGTTGATAGGAATAATTCACCCCTCCACTTT. The encoded protein is CSARRRVDRNNSPLHF.

Ten or more counts support this clonotype. V gene TRBV12-3 or TRBV12-4 combines with J gene TRBJ1-3, with D perhaps TRBD1 (5 bases). V lost 5 bases and J 6 bases, leaving 11 bases between the germline ends. The CDR3 spans 13 residues. As DNA, the CDR3 is TGTGCCAGCAGTCCCCAGGGTCAAAACACCATATATTTT. Translation gives CASSPQGQNTIYF.

This clonotype came up many times. The genes are TRBV29-1 and TRBJ2-3; TRBD1 is a possible D gene (5 bases). The CDR3 is 15 amino acids. Germline V CDR1 and CDR2: SQVTM, ANQGSEA. Trimming removed 1 base from V and 2 bases from J, with 13 bases in between. The CDR3 loop reads CSVEARDRVTDTQYF. In DNA, the CDR3 is TGCAGCGTTGAAGCCAGAGACAGAGTCACAGATACGCAGTATTTT.

This clonotype was seen ten or more times. The gene calls are TRBV19 and TRBJ1-4, with D maybe TRBD1 (6 bases). The CDR3 spans 13 residues. Per the germline V gene, CDR1 is LNHDA and CDR2 is SQIVND (reference sequence). Trimming left V 8 bases short and J 7 bases short, with 14 bases between. The CDR3 is CASWNGGTEKLFF. The CDR3 DNA reads as TGTGCCAGTTGGAATGGGGGCACTGAAAAACTGTTTTTT.

The J gene is TRBJ1-6, the V gene TRBV12-5; TRBD1 agrees at 7 bases. V shed 2 bases and J 12 bases; nucleotides not matched to a gene: 7. The CDR3 is made up of 14 amino acids. Germline CDR1 LGHNT, CDR2 FRNRAP. CDR3 residues: CASGLSGQQVPLHF. For the CDR3, the DNA is TGTGCTAGTGGTTTGTCGGGACAGCAGGTACCCCTCCACTTT.

As to this clonotype: The CDR3 ends on some other residue instead of the conserved phenylalanine or tryptophan, so this is likely a read error. The DNA is omitted, as the CDR3 cannot be located on it reliably, and the CDR3 follows TCRdb's listing. This sequence joins TRBV7-2 and TRBJ1-3; TRBD1 is the table's D call, not checked against the DNA. Both ends counted, the CDR3 spans 17 residues. Germline loops: CDR1 SGHTA, CDR2 FQGNSA. The CDR3 region is CGSSFISDSISGNTTYV.

This clonotype was recorded a few times. V usage is TRBV2 and J usage is TRBJ2-3; D is perhaps TRBD2 (6 bases). From germline, CDR1 is SNHLY and CDR2 FYNNEI. V was shortened by 7 bases and J by 5 bases, with 13 bases between the two germline ends. This CDR3 region has 13 residues. The CDR3 region has the DNA TGTGCCAGCACGGGCGGGGCCGGAGATACGCAGTATTTT. Its protein is CASTGGAGDTQYF.

The CDR3 DNA is TGTGCCAGCAGAACCTCGTCAGGGCGGCGCCACTCCTACGAGCAGTACTTC. Its protein product is CASRTSSGRRHSYEQYF. V gene TRBV28 combines with J gene TRBJ2-7, with D perhaps matching TRBD1 (5 bases). Trimming took off 6 bases at V and 0 bases at J, with 21 bases between the two ends. The germline V gene encodes CDR1 MDHEN and CDR2 SYDVKM. The CDR3 has 17 residues.

The chain uses TRBV3-1 and TRBJ2-7; D not resolved. The germline V gene has CDR1 LGHDT and CDR2 YNNKEL (reference sequence). V shed 1 base and J shed 2 bases, with 9 bases lying between them. This CDR3 comprises 14 residues. CDR3 protein: CASSQAPDAYEQYF. The CDR3 DNA reads TGTGCCAGCAGCCAAGCCCCGGACGCCTACGAGCAGTACTTC.

There are many counts of this clonotype. The genes are TRBV20-1 and TRBJ2-7; D gene uncertain. Germline lookup yields CDR1 DFQATT and CDR2 SNEGSKA (reference sequence). V gave up 0 bases and J gave up 3 bases, with 12 bases separating them. The CDR3 consists of 14 residues. The CDR3 is CSARDADRVYEQYF. In DNA, the CDR3 is TGCAGTGCTAGAGATGCGGACCGTGTCTACGAGCAGTACTTC.

This clonotype showed up just once. J is TRBJ2-7 and V is TRBV6-2 or TRBV6-3; 10 bases fit TRBD1. Trimming took 5 bases from V and 2 from J; bases not matched to a gene: 6. This CDR3 comprises 15 residues. From germline, CDR1 is MNHEY and CDR2 SVGEGT. The CDR3 DNA reads TGTGCCAGCAGTCGACGGACAGGGGGAACCTACGAGCAGTACTTC. It yields the protein CASSRRTGGTYEQYF.

The chain uses TRBV19 and TRBJ2-7; maybe TRBD1 (6 bases). V dropped 8 bases and J dropped 6 bases, with 20 bases sitting between them. Germline CDR1 LNHDA, CDR2 SQIVND (reference sequence). This CDR3 has 14 residues. CDR3 amino acids: CASADRKRSLEQYF. In DNA form, the CDR3 reads TGTGCCAGTGCCGACAGGAAAAGGAGTCTCGAGCAGTACTTC.

Ten or more counts support this clonotype. The gene calls are TRBV11-2 and TRBJ2-1; D may be TRBD2 (5 bases). Trimming removed 4 bases from V and 4 bases from J, with 17 bases in between. The CDR3 is 16 amino acids. The V gene's germline CDR1 is SGHAT and CDR2 FQNNGV. DNA of the CDR3: TGTGCCAGCAGCTGGTCGGCGGGCAATACGTACAATGAGCAGTTCTTC. Protein sequence: CASSWSAGNTYNEQFF.

This clonotype has at least ten counts. This chain links TRBV2 with TRBJ2-3; D not resolved. This CDR3 comprises 12 residues. The V gene's germline CDR1 is SNHLY and CDR2 FYNNEI. Trimming cost V 4 bases and J 6 bases, with 8 bases left between them. For the CDR3, the DNA is TGTGCCAGCAGTGTAAGTGTGGATACGCAGTATTTT. Translated: CASSVSVDTQYF.

This clonotype was observed at least ten times. The chain has TRBV2 and TRBJ2-2; D ambiguous. From germline, CDR1 is SNHLY and CDR2 FYNNEI. The CDR3 is 13 residues long. V gave up 4 bases and J gave up 5 bases, with 8 bases separating them. The CDR3 spells CASSVRMTGELFF. CDR3 DNA sequence: TGTGCCAGCAGTGTTCGCATGACCGGGGAGCTGTTTTTT.

This clonotype appeared many times. V and J are TRBV6-1 and TRBJ1-1; TRBD1 agrees at 8 bases. The CDR3 contains 13 residues. With 4 bases clipped from V and 4 bases from J, the junction kept 2 bases outside the gene matches. Germline V CDR1 and CDR2: MNHNS, SASEGT. This CDR3 reads CASSGQGLTEAFF. In nucleotides, the CDR3 is TGTGCCAGCAGTGGACAGGGGCTCACTGAAGCTTTCTTT.

CDR3 DNA: TGTGCCAGCAGTGGGGCAGCGGGACTGTCCTACGAGCAGTACTTC. This encodes CASSGAAGLSYEQYF. The chain couples TRBV6-2 or TRBV6-3 to TRBJ2-7, with 7 positions matching TRBD2. The germline V gene has CDR1 MNHEY and CDR2 SVGEGT. The V segment lost 5 bases and the J segment 1 base; nucleotides outside the gene matches: 8. This CDR3 is built from 15 residues.